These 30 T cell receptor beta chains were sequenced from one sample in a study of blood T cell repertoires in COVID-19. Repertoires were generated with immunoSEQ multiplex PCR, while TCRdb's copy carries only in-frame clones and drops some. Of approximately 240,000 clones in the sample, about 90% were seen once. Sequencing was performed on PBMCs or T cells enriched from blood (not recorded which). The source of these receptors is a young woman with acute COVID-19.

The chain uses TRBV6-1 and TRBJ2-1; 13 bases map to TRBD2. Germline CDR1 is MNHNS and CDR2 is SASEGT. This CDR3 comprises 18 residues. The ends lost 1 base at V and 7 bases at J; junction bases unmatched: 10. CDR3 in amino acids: CASSEGGLAGLWENEQFF. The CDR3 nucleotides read TGTGCCAGCAGTGAAGGGGGACTAGCGGGGTTGTGGGAGAATGAGCAGTTCTTC.

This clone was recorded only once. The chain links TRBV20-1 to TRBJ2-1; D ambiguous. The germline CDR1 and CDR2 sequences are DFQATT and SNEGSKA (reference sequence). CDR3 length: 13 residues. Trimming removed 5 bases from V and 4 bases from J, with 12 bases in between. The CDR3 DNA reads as TGCAGTGCTGGTGCGGTATTATACAATGAGCAGTTCTTC. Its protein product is CSAGAVLYNEQFF.

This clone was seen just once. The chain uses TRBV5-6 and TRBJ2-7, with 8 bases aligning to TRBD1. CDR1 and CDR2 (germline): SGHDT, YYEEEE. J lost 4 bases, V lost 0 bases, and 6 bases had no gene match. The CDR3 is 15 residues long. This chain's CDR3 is CASSLVGRGLYEQYF. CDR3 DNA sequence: TGTGCCAGCAGCTTGGTAGGCAGGGGGCTGTACGAGCAGTACTTC.

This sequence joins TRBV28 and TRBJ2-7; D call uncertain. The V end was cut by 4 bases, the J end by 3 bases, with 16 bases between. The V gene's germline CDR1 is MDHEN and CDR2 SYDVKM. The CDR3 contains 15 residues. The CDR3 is CASSSSSSGYYEQYF. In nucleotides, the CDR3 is TGTGCCAGCAGTTCATCCTCATCCGGGTACTACGAGCAGTACTTC.

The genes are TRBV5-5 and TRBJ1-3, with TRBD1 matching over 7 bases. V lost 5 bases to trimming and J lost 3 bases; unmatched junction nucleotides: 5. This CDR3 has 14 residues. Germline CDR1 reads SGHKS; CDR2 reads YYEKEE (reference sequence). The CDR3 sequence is CASSLTGIGNTIYF. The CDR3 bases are TGTGCCAGCAGTTTGACAGGGATTGGAAACACCATATATTTT.

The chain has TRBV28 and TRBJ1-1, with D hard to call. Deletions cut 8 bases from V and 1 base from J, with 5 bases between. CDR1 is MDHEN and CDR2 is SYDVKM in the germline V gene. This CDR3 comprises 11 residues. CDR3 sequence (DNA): TGTGCCAGCTTCGGGAACACTGAAGCTTTCTTT. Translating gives CASFGNTEAFF.

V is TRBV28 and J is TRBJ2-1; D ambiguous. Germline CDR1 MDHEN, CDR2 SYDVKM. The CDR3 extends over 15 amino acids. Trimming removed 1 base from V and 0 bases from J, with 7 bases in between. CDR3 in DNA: TGTGCCAGCAGTTTATCTTGGAGCTCCTACAATGAGCAGTTCTTC. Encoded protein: CASSLSWSSYNEQFF. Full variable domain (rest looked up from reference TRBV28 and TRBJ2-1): DVKVTQSSRYLVKRTGEKVFLECVQDMDHENMFWYRQDPGLGLRLIYFSYDVKMKEKGDIPEGYSVSREKKERFSLILESASTNQTSMYLCASSLSWSSYNEQFFGPGTRLTVL.

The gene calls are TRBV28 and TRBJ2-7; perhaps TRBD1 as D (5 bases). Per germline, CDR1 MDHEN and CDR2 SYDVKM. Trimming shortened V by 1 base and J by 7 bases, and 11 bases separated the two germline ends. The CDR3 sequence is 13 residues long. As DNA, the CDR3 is TGTGCCAGCAGTTTATCTGGGGCGAGGGAGCAGTACTTC. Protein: CASSLSGAREQYF.

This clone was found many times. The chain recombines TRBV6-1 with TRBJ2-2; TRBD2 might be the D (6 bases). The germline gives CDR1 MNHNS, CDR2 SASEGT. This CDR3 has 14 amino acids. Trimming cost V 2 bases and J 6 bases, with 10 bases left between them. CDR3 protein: CASSERRDSGELFF. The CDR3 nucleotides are TGTGCCAGCAGTGAAAGGAGGGACTCCGGGGAGCTGTTTTTT.

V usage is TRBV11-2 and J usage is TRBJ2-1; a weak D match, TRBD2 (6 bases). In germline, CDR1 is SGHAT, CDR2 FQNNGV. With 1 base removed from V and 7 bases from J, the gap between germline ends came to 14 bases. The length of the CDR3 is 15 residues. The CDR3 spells CASSLGRGGFNEQFF. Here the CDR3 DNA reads TGTGCCAGCAGCTTAGGGCGGGGTGGCTTTAATGAGCAGTTCTTC.

The CDR3 region has the DNA TGTGCCAGCAGCGTAGAGTCAGGAGGGGGCTACACCTTC. This gives the protein CASSVESGGGYTF. The chain links TRBV9 to TRBJ1-2; D remains unclear. This CDR3 contains 13 residues. From germline, CDR1 is SGDLS and CDR2 YYNGEE. V was clipped by 0 bases and J by 8 bases, with 11 bases between them.

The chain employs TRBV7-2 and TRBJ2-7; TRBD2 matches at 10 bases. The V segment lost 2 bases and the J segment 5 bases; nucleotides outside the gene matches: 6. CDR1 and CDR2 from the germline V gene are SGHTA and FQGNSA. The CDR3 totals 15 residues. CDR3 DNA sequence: TGTGCCAGCAGCTTATGGCCCACTAGCGGGGACGAGCAGTACTTC. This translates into CASSLWPTSGDEQYF.

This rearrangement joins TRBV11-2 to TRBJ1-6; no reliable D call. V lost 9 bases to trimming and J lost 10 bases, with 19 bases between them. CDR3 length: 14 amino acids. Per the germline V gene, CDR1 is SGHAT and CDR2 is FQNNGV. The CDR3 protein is CARTRAKRRSPLHF. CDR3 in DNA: TGTGCCAGAACCCGGGCAAAGAGGAGGTCACCCCTCCACTTT.

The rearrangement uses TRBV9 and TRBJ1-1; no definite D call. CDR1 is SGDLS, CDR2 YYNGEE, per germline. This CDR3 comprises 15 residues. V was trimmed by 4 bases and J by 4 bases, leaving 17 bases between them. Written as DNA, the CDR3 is TGTGCCAGCAGCCCTAGCGTCGGTGGCATCACTGAAGCTTTCTTT. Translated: CASSPSVGGITEAFF. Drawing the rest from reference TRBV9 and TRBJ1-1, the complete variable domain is DSGVTQTPKHLITATGQRVTLRCSPRSGDLSVYWYQQSLDQGLQFLIQYYNGEERAKGNILERFSAQQFPDLHSELNLSSLELGDSALYFCASSPSVGGITEAFFGQGTRLTVV.

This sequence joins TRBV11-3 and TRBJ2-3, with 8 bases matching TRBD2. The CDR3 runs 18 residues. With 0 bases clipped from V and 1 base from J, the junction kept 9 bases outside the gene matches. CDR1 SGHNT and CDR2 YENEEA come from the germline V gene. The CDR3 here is CASSLDGGTRSGTDTQYF. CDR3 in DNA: TGTGCCAGCAGCTTAGATGGCGGGACTAGATCTGGCACAGATACGCAGTATTTT.

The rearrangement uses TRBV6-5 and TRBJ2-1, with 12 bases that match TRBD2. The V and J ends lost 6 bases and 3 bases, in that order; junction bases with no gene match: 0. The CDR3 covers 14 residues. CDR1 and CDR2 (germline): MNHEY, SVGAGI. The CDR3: CASRTSGSYNEQFF. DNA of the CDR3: TGTGCCAGCAGGACTAGCGGGAGCTACAATGAGCAGTTCTTC.

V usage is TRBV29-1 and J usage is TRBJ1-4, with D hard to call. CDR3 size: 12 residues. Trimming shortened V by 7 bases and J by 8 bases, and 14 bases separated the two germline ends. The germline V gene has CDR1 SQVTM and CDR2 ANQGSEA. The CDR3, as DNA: TGCAGCGCCAAGACAACGCAGGAAAAACTGTTTTTT. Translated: CSAKTTQEKLFF.

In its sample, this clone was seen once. The CDR3 sequence is CASSLESGNTEAFF. Written as DNA, the CDR3 is TGTGCCAGCTCACTAGAGAGTGGGAACACTGAAGCTTTCTTT. The chain combines TRBV18 with TRBJ1-1, with no clear D. CDR1 KGHSH and CDR2 LQKENI come from the germline V gene. The V gene lost 4 bases and the J gene lost 1 base, with 10 bases spanning the gap. The CDR3 spans 14 residues.

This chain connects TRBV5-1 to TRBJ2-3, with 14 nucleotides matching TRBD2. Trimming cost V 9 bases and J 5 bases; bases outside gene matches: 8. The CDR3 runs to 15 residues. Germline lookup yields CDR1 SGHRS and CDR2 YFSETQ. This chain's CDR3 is CATQTSGGARDTQYF. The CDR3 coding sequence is TGCGCCACCCAGACTAGCGGGGGGGCCAGAGATACGCAGTATTTT. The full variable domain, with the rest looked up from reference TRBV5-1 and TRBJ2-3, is KAGVTQTPRYLIKTRGQQVTLSCSPISGHRSVSWYQQTPGQGLQFLFEYFSETQRNKGNFPGRFSGRQFSNSRSEMNVSTLELGDSALYLCATQTSGGARDTQYFGPGTRLTVL.

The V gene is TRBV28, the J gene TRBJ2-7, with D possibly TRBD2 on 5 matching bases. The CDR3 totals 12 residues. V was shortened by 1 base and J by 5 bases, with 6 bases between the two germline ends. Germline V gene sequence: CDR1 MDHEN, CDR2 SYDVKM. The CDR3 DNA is TGTGCCAGCAGTTTATACGGGGACGAGCAGTACTTC. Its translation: CASSLYGDEQYF.

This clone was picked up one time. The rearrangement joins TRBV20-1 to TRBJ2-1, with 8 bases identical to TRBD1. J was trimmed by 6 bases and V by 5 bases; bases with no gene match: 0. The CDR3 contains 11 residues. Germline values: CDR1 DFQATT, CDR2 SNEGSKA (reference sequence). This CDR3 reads CSADRGNEQFF. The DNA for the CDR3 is TGCAGTGCTGACAGGGGCAATGAGCAGTTCTTC.

This chain's CDR3 is CASSLRRQGAGYTF. CDR3 coding DNA: TGTGCCAGCAGCTTAAGGCGACAGGGGGCGGGCTACACCTTC. The chain combines TRBV7-2 with TRBJ1-2; 10 nucleotides agree with TRBD1. This CDR3 has 14 amino acids. Germline trimming cut 2 bases from V and 8 bases from J; bases unmatched to any gene: 5. CDR1 and CDR2 (germline): SGHTA, FQGNSA.

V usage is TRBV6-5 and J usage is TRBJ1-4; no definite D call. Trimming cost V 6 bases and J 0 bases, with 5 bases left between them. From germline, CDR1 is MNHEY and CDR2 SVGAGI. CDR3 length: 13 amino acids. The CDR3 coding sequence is TGTGCCAGCAGCCTTACAACTAATGAAAAACTGTTTTTT. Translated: CASSLTTNEKLFF.

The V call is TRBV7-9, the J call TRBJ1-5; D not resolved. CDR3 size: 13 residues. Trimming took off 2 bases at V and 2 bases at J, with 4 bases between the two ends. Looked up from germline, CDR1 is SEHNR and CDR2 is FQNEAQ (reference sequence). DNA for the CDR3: TGTGCCAGCAGCTTAACGGGCAATCAGCCCCAGCATTTT. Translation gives CASSLTGNQPQHF.

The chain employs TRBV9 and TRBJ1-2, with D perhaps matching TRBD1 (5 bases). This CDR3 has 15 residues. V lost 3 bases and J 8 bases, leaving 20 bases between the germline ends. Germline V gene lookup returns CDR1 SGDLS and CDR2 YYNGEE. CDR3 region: CASSALISGATGYTF. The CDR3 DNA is TGTGCCAGCAGCGCCCTGATTTCTGGGGCCACCGGCTACACCTTC.

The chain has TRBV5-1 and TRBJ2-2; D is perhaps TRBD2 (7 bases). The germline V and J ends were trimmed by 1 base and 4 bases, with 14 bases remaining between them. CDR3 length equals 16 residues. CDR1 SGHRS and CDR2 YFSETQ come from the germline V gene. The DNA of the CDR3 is TGCGCCAGCAGCTTGTTCACAGGGAGGGGCACCGGGGAGCTGTTTTTT. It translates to CASSLFTGRGTGELFF.

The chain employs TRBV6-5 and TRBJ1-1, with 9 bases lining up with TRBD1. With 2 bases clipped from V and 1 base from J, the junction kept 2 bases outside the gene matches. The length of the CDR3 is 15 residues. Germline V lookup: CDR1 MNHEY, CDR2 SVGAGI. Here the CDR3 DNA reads TGTGCCAGCAGTTACCAGGACAGGGGGAACACTGAAGCTTTCTTT. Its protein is CASSYQDRGNTEAFF.

DNA of the CDR3: TGTGCCAGCAGCTTAGCCCGTACCCGGGATACGCAGTATTTT. Protein sequence: CASSLARTRDTQYF. This rearrangement joins TRBV7-2 to TRBJ2-3; D is unclear. Trimming removed 0 bases from V and 6 bases from J, with 10 bases in between. This CDR3 region has 14 residues. Germline V gene data show CDR1 as SGHTA and CDR2 as FQGNSA.

In DNA form, the CDR3 reads TGTGCCACCAGCAAATCCGCAGGGTTCGCTGAAGCTTTCTTT. Protein product: CATSKSAGFAEAFF. V gene TRBV15 combines with J gene TRBJ1-1; the D gene is possibly TRBD1 (5 bases). CDR1 is LNHNV and CDR2 is YYDKDF in the germline V gene (reference sequence). The V end lost 4 bases, the J end lost 6 bases, and 15 bases lay between the germline ends. The CDR3 spans 14 residues.

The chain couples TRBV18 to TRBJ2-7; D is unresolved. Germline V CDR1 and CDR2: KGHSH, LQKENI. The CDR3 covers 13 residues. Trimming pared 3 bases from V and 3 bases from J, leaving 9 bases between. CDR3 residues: CASSPEHSYEQYF. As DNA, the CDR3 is TGTGCCAGCTCACCTGAGCATAGCTACGAGCAGTACTTC.